This T cell receptor beta chain is from a study of shared clonotypes between healthy human individuals. At deep level, the assay was performed. Replicate sorted-subset PCRs were loaded with about 0.2 ug DNA, 30,000 to 35,000 T cell genomes. Method: immunoSEQ multiplex PCR; TCRdb's copy keeps in-frame clones and lacks some. The table records a few hundred thousand clones, about 74% of them present only once. Trimming pared 8 bases from V and 8 bases from J, leaving 13 bases between. There are 12 residues in the CDR3. Germline V gene lookup returns CDR1 MGHDK and CDR2 SYGVNS. V is TRBV25-1 and J is TRBJ2-4; perhaps TRBD2 as D (6 bases). Material for sequencing was memory CD4+ T cells sorted from blood. Subset defined: CD45RA-negative fraction. The TCR comes from a man younger than 40 in good health. The CDR3 protein is CASGGSPYIQYF. DNA for the CDR3: TGTGCCAGCGGAGGGAGCCCGTACATTCAGTACTTC.